What follows describes a single T cell receptor beta chain. Sequencing was performed with immunoSEQ multiplex PCR; in TCRdb, only in-frame clones are kept and a portion is missing. The sample includes some 290,000 clones, 88% of them seen just once. This CDR3 has 17 residues. With 2 bases clipped from V and 0 bases from J, the junction kept 6 bases outside the gene matches. Germline V gives CDR1 SGHTA, CDR2 FQGNSA. This record comes from a study of blood T cell repertoires in COVID-19. Study at large: PBMCs, B-cell-depleted T cells, or T cells provided the cDNA or gDNA that made up the material.

The gene calls are TRBV7-2 and TRBJ2-1, with 8 bases aligning to TRBD2. Sequencing was performed on peripheral blood. The clonotype was recovered from a woman between 25 and 40 years old with COVID-19, enrolled during active disease. The CDR3 is CASSLPREGISYNEQFF. The CDR3, as DNA: TGTGCCAGCAGCTTACCCCGGGAGGGGATCTCCTACAATGAGCAGTTCTTC.